Below, 25 T cell receptor beta chains from the same sample are listed, as sequenced in a study of blood T cell repertoires in COVID-19. Sequencing was performed with immunoSEQ multiplex PCR; in TCRdb, only in-frame clones are kept and a portion is missing. The top ten hold around 8.1% of the sample, which has some 180,000 clones, about three quarters seen once. Material: peripheral blood. The receptors come from a woman aged 45-65 years with active or convalescent COVID-19.

The count of this clone is one. J is TRBJ1-2 and V is TRBV28, with TRBD1 identical over 8 bases. Germline values: CDR1 MDHEN, CDR2 SYDVKM. The trim removed 7 bases at V and 5 bases at J, leaving 12 bases unmatched. This CDR3 contains 15 residues. CDR3 nucleotides: TGTGCCAGCACTTTGACCCTCCAGGGGGCTTATGGCTACACCTTC. It specifies CASTLTLQGAYGYTF.

The J gene is TRBJ1-1, the V gene TRBV29-1, with unresolved D. The CDR3 totals 14 residues. CDR1 and CDR2 from the germline V gene are SQVTM and ANQGSEA. With 3 bases removed from V and 0 bases from J, the gap between germline ends came to 11 bases. CDR3 amino acids: CSVEVALMNTEAFF. CDR3 DNA: TGCAGCGTTGAGGTGGCTTTAATGAACACTGAAGCTTTCTTT.

This chain links TRBV11-3 with TRBJ1-1; no reliable D call. V lost 3 bases to trimming and J lost 2 bases, with 7 bases between them. Germline CDR1 reads SGHNT; CDR2 reads YENEEA. The CDR3 consists of 13 residues. The CDR3 region has the DNA TGTGCCAGCAGCTTGGGCCGAAACACTGAAGCTTTCTTT. Protein: CASSLGRNTEAFF.

The chain links TRBV20-1 to TRBJ1-5; 9 bases map to TRBD1. V lost 3 bases and J lost 6; bases outside the gene matches: 6. The CDR3 has 14 residues. Germline CDR1 and CDR2: DFQATT and SNEGSKA (reference sequence). The CDR3 loop is CSASRDRVRQPQHF. CDR3 nucleotides: TGCAGTGCTAGTAGGGACAGGGTTCGTCAGCCCCAGCATTTT.

This rearrangement joins TRBV28 to TRBJ1-5, with TRBD1 as a possible D gene (5 bases). The germline V gene has CDR1 MDHEN and CDR2 SYDVKM. Trimming cost V 6 bases and J 0 bases, with 15 bases left between them. CDR3 size: 16 residues. The CDR3 protein is CASRADSPYSNQPQHF. In DNA form, the CDR3 reads TGTGCCAGCAGGGCAGACAGTCCTTATAGCAATCAGCCCCAGCATTTT.

V gene TRBV5-1 combines with J gene TRBJ1-2; D unclear. The CDR3 sequence is 14 residues long. Germline CDR1 SGHRS, CDR2 YFSETQ. V gave up 0 bases and J gave up 8 bases, with 14 bases separating them. The CDR3 DNA reads TGCGCCAGCAGCTTGGGCGAGGGCTCGTTGGGCTACACCTTC. Amino acid sequence: CASSLGEGSLGYTF.

V and J are TRBV4-3 and TRBJ1-3; TRBD1 matches 7 bases. V was pared by 6 bases and J by 4 bases, with 6 bases of the junction left unmatched. This CDR3 is 14 amino acids long. Germline V CDR1 and CDR2: LGHNA, YSLEER. CDR3 region: CASSQQGSGNTIYF. The CDR3 DNA is TGCGCCAGCAGTCAACAGGGGTCCGGAAACACCATATATTTT.

This clone has a count of ten or more. At one boundary the junction diverges from the germline segment, which might be a read error. The V call is TRBV9, the J call TRBJ2-1; the D gene is possibly TRBD2 (5 bases). The germline CDR1 and CDR2 sequences are SGDLS and YYNGEE. The CDR3 spans 13 residues. DNA for the CDR3: TGTGCCAGCACCGTAGATCTAGCCGGAGTGGTGTTCTTC. Amino acid sequence: CASTVDLAGVVFF.

This clone was recorded a few times. The chain recombines TRBV2 with TRBJ1-6; the match to TRBD1 covers 8 bases. CDR3 size: 13 residues. The J segment lost 7 bases and the V segment lost 6 bases, leaving 2 bases of the junction unmatched. Germline CDR1 and CDR2: SNHLY and FYNNEI. CDR3 nucleotides: TGTGCCAGCAGGGGACAGGAAAATTCACCCCTCCACTTT. Its protein is CASRGQENSPLHF. The full variable domain, its missing parts supplied by reference TRBV2 and TRBJ1-6, is EPEVTQTPSHQVTQMGQEVILRCVPISNHLYFYWYRQILGQKVEFLVSFYNNEISEKSEIFDDQFSVERPDGSNFTLKIRSTKLEDSAMYFCASRGQENSPLHFGNGTRLTVT.

In DNA, the CDR3 is TGTGCCAGCACGGGTAGCTCCTACGAGCAGTACTTC. Translation gives CASTGSSYEQYF. The genes are TRBV21-1 and TRBJ2-7; TRBD2, the D gene given by the table, was not confirmed from the DNA. TRBV21-1 is an annotated pseudogene. CDR3 size: 12 residues.

There are a few counts of this clone. The chain carries TRBV10-3 and TRBJ1-6; TRBD1 might be the D (6 bases). The CDR3 totals 16 residues. V shed 4 bases and J shed 7 bases, with 17 bases lying between them. Per the germline V gene, CDR1 is ENHRY and CDR2 is SYGVKD. The CDR3 bases are TGTGCCATCAGTGCGACCCCAGCAGGGGAGAATTCACCCCTCCACTTT. Its protein is CAISATPAGENSPLHF.

V usage is TRBV7-9 and J usage is TRBJ2-5, with TRBD1 matching over 7 bases. The CDR3 totals 12 residues. With V trimmed by 11 bases and J by 0 bases, 3 bases remained unmatched. CDR1 is SEHNR and CDR2 is FQNEAQ in the germline V gene (reference sequence). CDR3 in amino acids: CAGQVNQETQYF. As DNA, the CDR3 is TGTGCCGGACAGGTGAACCAAGAGACCCAGTACTTC.

CDR3 region: CAWSWQSYEQYF. Written as DNA, the CDR3 is TGTGCCTGGAGTTGGCAGTCCTACGAGCAGTACTTC. The chain joins TRBV30 to TRBJ2-7; no definite D call. The CDR3 contains 12 residues. Germline assignment: CDR1 GTSNPN and CDR2 SVGIG (reference sequence). V lost 2 bases to trimming and J lost 1 base, with 6 bases between them.

J is TRBJ2-7 and V is TRBV7-2; D is unresolved. Deletions cut 5 bases from V and 0 bases from J, with 8 bases between. The CDR3 loop spans 13 amino acids. Germline loops: CDR1 SGHTA, CDR2 FQGNSA. The CDR3 nucleotides read TGTGCCAGCAGCCGGAGAGGCTCCTACGAGCAGTACTTC. It specifies CASSRRGSYEQYF.

This chain connects TRBV25-1 to TRBJ1-2; 7 bases fit TRBD1. CDR1 MGHDK and CDR2 SYGVNS come from the germline V gene. This CDR3 is 13 amino acids long. The J segment lost 5 bases and the V segment lost 3 bases, leaving 3 bases of the junction unmatched. CDR3 protein: CASSDSGQYGYTF. Here the CDR3 DNA reads TGTGCCAGCAGTGACTCGGGACAGTATGGCTACACCTTC.

This chain joins TRBV19 and TRBJ2-3; 11 bases map to TRBD1. CDR1 LNHDA and CDR2 SQIVND come from the germline V gene (reference sequence). V shed 4 bases and J 2 bases; nucleotides not matched to a gene: 5. The CDR3 covers 16 residues. Written as DNA, the CDR3 is TGTGCCAGTAGTACCCGGACAGGGGGCATCACAGATACGCAGTATTTT. It is translated as CASSTRTGGITDTQYF.

The table lists this clone with a count of one. The rearrangement uses TRBV7-2 and TRBJ2-7; 9 bases are a match to TRBD2. This CDR3 comprises 15 residues. The V and J ends lost 7 bases and 2 bases, in that order; junction bases with no gene match: 9. Looked up from germline, CDR1 is SGHTA and CDR2 is FQGNSA. The CDR3 loop reads CASKRVAGVTYEQYF. CDR3 bases: TGTGCCAGCAAAAGGGTAGCGGGAGTAACCTACGAGCAGTACTTC.

This chain uses TRBV18 with TRBJ2-7; D might be TRBD2 (7 bases). V was pared by 0 bases and J by 4 bases, with 19 bases between. The CDR3 is 17 amino acids. Germline assignment: CDR1 KGHSH and CDR2 LQKENI. Written as DNA, the CDR3 is TGTGCCAGCTCACCACCGAGCGGGACATCCCTTCCTTACGAGCAGTACTTC. It codes for CASSPPSGTSLPYEQYF.

The chain recombines TRBV9 with TRBJ2-2, with 8 nucleotides matching TRBD2. V shed 7 bases and J 4 bases; nucleotides not matched to a gene: 3. This CDR3 is 13 amino acids long. Germline CDR1 SGDLS, CDR2 YYNGEE. The CDR3 sequence is CASREGGTGELFF. The CDR3 DNA reads as TGTGCCAGCCGGGAGGGAGGCACCGGGGAGCTGTTTTTT.

The chain has TRBV14 and TRBJ1-2, with D tentatively TRBD1 (5 bases). The germline V and J ends were trimmed by 0 bases and 4 bases, with 12 bases remaining between them. This CDR3 is built from 15 residues. Germline V gene sequence: CDR1 SGHDN, CDR2 FVKESK. The CDR3 region has the DNA TGTGCCAGCAGCCAAGATTTACGGGGGATCTATGGCTACACCTTC. This codes for CASSQDLRGIYGYTF.

The genes are TRBV28 and TRBJ2-1, with 11 nucleotides matching TRBD2. J lost 7 bases, V lost 6 bases, and 8 bases had no gene match. Looked up from germline, CDR1 is MDHEN and CDR2 is SYDVKM. The CDR3 is 15 residues long. This CDR3 is CASRTRTSGLNEQFF. CDR3 coding DNA: TGTGCCAGCAGGACAAGGACTAGCGGGCTAAATGAGCAGTTCTTC.

The chain links TRBV18 to TRBJ1-6; TRBD1 might be the D (5 bases). Germline CDR1 KGHSH, CDR2 LQKENI. V was shortened by 6 bases and J by 9 bases, with 18 bases between the two germline ends. This CDR3 spans 15 amino acids. The chain's CDR3 is CASSQGLPGGSPLHF. The CDR3 DNA is TGTGCCAGCTCCCAAGGACTACCCGGGGGTTCACCCCTCCACTTT. Variable domain in full (rest from reference TRBV18 and TRBJ1-6): NAGVMQNPRHLVRRRGQEARLRCSPMKGHSHVYWYRQLPEEGLKFMVYLQKENIIDESGMPKERFSAEFPKEGPSILRIQQVVRGDSAAYFCASSQGLPGGSPLHFGNGTRLTVT.

The chain couples TRBV2 to TRBJ2-1; maybe TRBD2 (5 bases). The germline V and J ends were trimmed by 6 bases and 9 bases, with 12 bases remaining between them. The germline V gene has CDR1 SNHLY and CDR2 FYNNEI. The CDR3 has 12 amino acids. CDR3 in DNA: TGTGCCAGCAGCCGTGAGGGAATTGAGCAGTTCTTC. Translation gives CASSREGIEQFF.

V gene TRBV6-6 combines with J gene TRBJ1-2; D remains unclear. V gave up 2 bases and J gave up 2 bases, with 9 bases separating them. Germline V gene data show CDR1 as MNHNY and CDR2 as SVGAGI (reference sequence). The length of the CDR3 is 14 residues. The CDR3 sequence is CASSYGSTNYGYTF. As DNA, the CDR3 is TGTGCCAGCAGTTACGGGAGTACAAACTATGGCTACACCTTC.

The J gene is TRBJ2-7, the V gene TRBV9, with 11 nucleotides matching TRBD2. The CDR3 is 20 residues long. Germline V gene sequence: CDR1 SGDLS, CDR2 YYNGEE. The junction had 14 bases not matched to a gene; V was cut back by 0 bases and J by 0 bases. CDR3 sequence: CASSVVGRGLAGHISYEQYF. The CDR3, as DNA: TGTGCCAGCAGCGTAGTTGGCAGAGGACTAGCGGGTCACATCTCCTACGAGCAGTACTTC.